The 14 T cell receptor beta chains in this list originate from one sample, sequenced in a study of molecular identifiers for immune sequencing clone quantification. TCRdb called the PCR reads again in MiXCR, with one record for every CDR3 protein. The repertoire holds about 500,000 distinct CDR3 sequences, with about a fifth as singletons. Sequencing input: naive CD8+ T cells from blood, with Jurkat cell RNA spiked in. Subset reported: FACS-sorted CD8+CD4-CCR7+CD45RA+ naive T cells. The receptors shown here come from a human donor in good health. Some libraries in this study had Jurkat cell RNA spiked in.

For this clonotype: Just one base apart from a much larger clone, this may be a read error. This chain connects TRBV29-1 to TRBJ2-7, with D maybe TRBD2 (5 bases). Germline loops: CDR1 SQVTM, CDR2 ANQGSEA. The CDR3 loop spans 11 amino acids. DNA of the CDR3: TGCAGCGTTGAAGCGGGGTACGAGCAGTGCTTC. It yields the protein CSVEAGYEQCF.

V is TRBV7-9 and J is TRBJ2-5; D may be TRBD2 (6 bases). The CDR3 spans 18 residues. The V end lost 1 base, the J end lost 0 bases, and 18 bases lay between the germline ends. Germline V gene data show CDR1 as SEHNR and CDR2 as FQNEAQ (reference sequence). The CDR3 region has the DNA TGTGCCAGCAGCTTAGGGGCCCGGACTACCTGGTACCAAGAGACCCAGTACTTC. It codes for CASSLGARTTWYQETQYF.

This clonotype was seen only a few times. J is TRBJ2-7 and V is TRBV7-9; 9 bases are a match to TRBD1. With 4 bases clipped from V and 11 bases from J, the junction kept 9 bases outside the gene matches. The V gene's germline CDR1 is SEHNR and CDR2 FQNEAQ (reference sequence). The CDR3 runs to 13 residues. CDR3 region: CASSSPGQGTEYF. CDR3 nucleotide sequence: TGTGCCAGCAGCTCACCTGGACAGGGGACGGAGTACTTC.

This clonotype was detected a few times. V and J are TRBV20-1 and TRBJ2-5, with 11 positions matching TRBD2. This CDR3 region has 18 residues. Trimming removed 1 base from V and 1 base from J; junction bases left unmatched: 11. Germline V CDR1 and CDR2: DFQATT, SNEGSKA (reference sequence). DNA of the CDR3: TGCAGTGCTAGAGTCGGACTAGCGGGTGGGCCCATCCAAGAGACCCAGTACTTC. It translates to CSARVGLAGGPIQETQYF.

This clonotype was observed many times. The CDR3 loop is CASSATGKNTGELFF. The CDR3 DNA sequence: TGTGCCAGCAGCGCCACAGGGAAGAACACCGGGGAGCTGTTTTTT. This sequence joins TRBV9 and TRBJ2-2; possibly TRBD1 for D (6 bases). CDR3 length: 15 amino acids. V shed 3 bases and J shed 1 base, with 10 bases lying between them. Germline CDR1 reads SGDLS; CDR2 reads YYNGEE.

About this clonotype itself: A much larger clone is a single base away; this may be a read error. This sequence joins TRBV7-6 and TRBJ2-5, with unresolved D. The CDR3 spans 14 residues. Germline CDR1 reads SGHVS; CDR2 reads FNYEAQ. CDR3 loop: CASSLGYGQEAQYF. CDR3 sequence (DNA): TGTGCCAGCAGCTTAGGGTACGGGCAAGAGGCCCAGTACTTC.

This clonotype was seen many times. The J gene is TRBJ1-5, the V gene TRBV24-1; tentative D call: TRBD1 (5 bases). Germline V CDR1 and CDR2: KGHDR, SFDVKD. The CDR3 covers 16 residues. The V end was cut by 3 bases, the J end by 2 bases, with 13 bases between. DNA for the CDR3: TGTGCCACCAGTGATGGGGACTTGCTGGGCAATCAGCCCCAGCATTTT. This encodes CATSDGDLLGNQPQHF.

This clonotype showed up just a few times. The chain is built from TRBV27 and TRBJ2-7; no clear D gene. The CDR3 sequence is 16 residues long. V was pared by 2 bases and J by 0 bases, with 14 bases between. Germline CDR1 and CDR2: MNHEY and SMNVEV (reference sequence). The CDR3 bases are TGTGCCAGCAGTTTAAGCCTAGGATGGAGCTCCTACGAGCAGTACTTC. Its translation is CASSLSLGWSSYEQYF.

Comments on this clonotype: Mismatch with germline at one junction end may stem from a read error. The chain carries TRBV6-5 and TRBJ2-7; 7 bases are shared with TRBD1. This CDR3 spans 12 amino acids. Germline V gene sequence: CDR1 MNHEY, CDR2 SVGAGI. The CDR3 protein is CASSYSGGEQHF. CDR3 nucleotide sequence: TGTGCCAGCAGTTACTCAGGGGGCGAGCAGCACTTC.

In this sample, this clonotype turned up a few times. The J gene is TRBJ2-6, the V gene TRBV6-1; possibly TRBD2 for D (5 bases). The CDR3 is made up of 14 amino acids. Looked up from germline, CDR1 is MNHNS and CDR2 is SASEGT. Trimming pared 5 bases from V and 4 bases from J, leaving 9 bases between. The CDR3 spells CASSITRGANVLTF. The CDR3 DNA reads TGTGCCAGCAGTATCACTAGGGGGGCCAACGTCCTGACTTTC.

On this clonotype: A much larger clone differs from this one at a single base, so this may be a read error. J is TRBJ2-3 and V is TRBV12-3 or TRBV12-4; no clear D. The J call is uncertain, as TRBJ1-5 better fits the DNA end. The CDR3 is made up of 12 amino acids. CDR3 sequence (DNA): TGTGCCACTACGACTAGCACAGATACGCAGCATTTT. It codes for CATTTSTDTQHF.

This clonotype occurred many times. The CDR3 sequence is CSTDRGPNTEAFF. CDR3 bases: TGCAGCACCGACAGGGGCCCGAACACTGAAGCTTTCTTT. The chain recombines TRBV29-1 with TRBJ1-1; 8 bases map to TRBD1. Looked up from germline, CDR1 is SQVTM and CDR2 is ANQGSEA. This CDR3 has 13 amino acids. After removal of 8 bases from V and 1 base from J, the junction contained 6 bases not matched to a gene.

The CDR3 DNA sequence: TGCAGCGTTGGACCGACTAGCGGGGGCCTCAATGAGCAGTTCTTC. Translation: CSVGPTSGGLNEQFF. The chain is built from TRBV29-1 and TRBJ2-1, with 12 nucleotides matching TRBD2. After removal of 4 bases from V and 6 bases from J, the junction contained 7 bases not matched to a gene. This CDR3 is built from 15 residues. Germline CDR1 and CDR2: SQVTM and ANQGSEA.

On this clonotype: A much larger clone lies a single base off, so this may be a read error. The rearrangement links TRBV12-3 or TRBV12-4 to TRBJ2-3, with D possibly matching TRBD2 (6 bases). V shed 5 bases and J shed 0 bases, with 18 bases lying between them. The CDR3 is made up of 17 amino acids. The CDR3 nucleotides are TGTGCCAGCAGTCTGCTAGAAAGACTAGGCAGCACAGATACGCAGTATTTT. It is translated as CASSLLERLGSTDTQYF.